A single sample gave rise to the 27 T cell receptor beta chains below, sequenced in a study of T-cell memory formation after mild COVID-19 (dated by TCRdb to about 2021). The library was built by means of 5' RACE. TCRdb records Illumina NovaSeq 6000 as the sequencer. TCRdb passed the public sequencing reads through fastp at Q25 and MiXCR, retaining productive beta sequences. Merged by CDR3 protein, the rows form single entries marked with the most common genes and DNA. Within this sample are 400,000 or so distinct CDR3 sequences, with 15% to 20% of them counted one time only. Around 8% of the sample lies in the top ten. Sequenced input: PBMCs or a T cell subset sorted from them (not recorded which). The receptors were sampled from an adult woman who had mild COVID-19 (a few samples of this study predate the infection). The sample titles of this study are shuffled in the database, so cell type and time point are left out; the donor was told from shared clones.

The chain is built from TRBV3-1 and TRBJ1-2, with 8 bases lining up with TRBD1. V shed 4 bases and J 3 bases; nucleotides not matched to a gene: 7. Germline V lookup: CDR1 LGHDT, CDR2 YNNKEL (reference sequence). This CDR3 has 15 amino acids. The CDR3 loop reads CASSPQDRADYGYTF. CDR3 sequence (DNA): TGTGCCAGCAGCCCCCAGGACAGGGCTGACTATGGCTACACCTTC. Looking up the rest from reference TRBV3-1 and TRBJ1-2 gives the full variable domain: DTAVSQTPKYLVTQMGNDKSIKCEQNLGHDTMYWYKQDSKKFLKIMFSYNNKELIINETVPNRFSPKSPDKAHLNLHINSLELGDSAVYFCASSPQDRADYGYTFGSGTRLTVV.

This clonotype has a handful of counts. The chain recombines TRBV20-1 with TRBJ1-1; D unresolved. The ends were cut back, 3 bases at V and 6 bases at J, with 14 bases in the middle. This CDR3 is 13 amino acids long. Per germline, CDR1 DFQATT and CDR2 SNEGSKA (reference sequence). DNA of the CDR3: TGCAGTGCTAGTAAGATAGTGAATGCTGAAGCTTTCTTT. It encodes CSASKIVNAEAFF.

This clonotype was observed a handful of times. The chain carries TRBV5-1 and TRBJ1-1; the match to TRBD1 covers 10 bases. The CDR3 contains 15 residues. Germline CDR1 is SGHRS and CDR2 is YFSETQ. V lost 1 base to trimming and J lost 5 bases; unmatched junction nucleotides: 5. The CDR3 DNA reads TGCGCCAGCAGCTTGCCCCGGGACAGGGGAACTGAAGCTTTCTTT. It codes for CASSLPRDRGTEAFF.

The rearrangement joins TRBV7-6 to TRBJ2-2; D possibly corresponds to TRBD2 (6 bases). Per the germline V gene, CDR1 is SGHVS and CDR2 is FNYEAQ. V gave up 4 bases and J gave up 4 bases, with 16 bases separating them. The CDR3 is made up of 16 amino acids. CDR3 amino acids: CASSSSSDGGTGELFF. The CDR3 DNA follows: TGTGCCAGCAGCTCCAGTTCGGACGGGGGCACCGGGGAGCTGTTTTTT.

This clonotype was counted a few times. The CDR3 here is CASSLSGVYNEQFF. CDR3 nucleotide sequence: TGTGCCAGCAGCTTGTCCGGGGTTTACAATGAGCAGTTCTTC. The chain recombines TRBV5-6 with TRBJ2-1; a possible D gene is TRBD2 (5 bases). The CDR3 is 14 residues long. The germline V gene has CDR1 SGHDT and CDR2 YYEEEE. The V end was cut by 1 base, the J end by 4 bases, with 9 bases between.

This clonotype was found a few times. This sequence joins TRBV6-5 and TRBJ2-7; D not resolved. From germline, CDR1 is MNHEY and CDR2 SVGAGI. The CDR3 sequence is 11 residues long. The ends were cut back, 9 bases at V and 3 bases at J, with 9 bases in the middle. CDR3 amino acids: CASRGFYEQYF. The CDR3 DNA reads as TGTGCCAGTCGAGGCTTCTACGAGCAGTACTTC.

J is TRBJ2-7 and V is TRBV5-5; no reliable D call. V gave up 0 bases and J gave up 0 bases, with 10 bases separating them. Germline CDR1 is SGHKS and CDR2 is YYEKEE (reference sequence). The CDR3 has 15 amino acids. The CDR3, as DNA: TGTGCCAGCAGCTTGGGCGTGGGAAGCTCCTACGAGCAGTACTTC. It encodes CASSLGVGSSYEQYF.

The chain uses TRBV30 and TRBJ1-1; D might be TRBD1 (6 bases). Germline-derived CDR1 and CDR2 are GTSNPN and SVGIG (reference sequence). The CDR3 consists of 16 residues. V lost 0 bases and J 3 bases, leaving 17 bases between the germline ends. Here the CDR3 DNA reads TGTGCCTGGAGTGTAAAACAACAGGGTGGGGACACTGAAGCTTTCTTT. Encoded protein: CAWSVKQQGGDTEAFF.

This clonotype turned up a few times. V and J are TRBV5-1 and TRBJ2-1; D assignment may be TRBD1 or TRBD2 (5 bases each). From germline, CDR1 is SGHRS and CDR2 YFSETQ. The CDR3 is 17 amino acids. V was trimmed by 0 bases and J by 0 bases, leaving 13 bases between them. CDR3 DNA sequence: TGCGCCAGCAGCTTGGACCAGGGAGTACTCTCCTACAATGAGCAGTTCTTC. It is translated as CASSLDQGVLSYNEQFF.

The chain links TRBV11-3 to TRBJ2-1, with D perhaps assigned TRBD1 or TRBD2 (7 bases each). V lost 3 bases, J lost 6 bases, and 12 bases lay in between. In germline, CDR1 is SGHNT, CDR2 YENEEA. The CDR3 runs to 14 residues. CDR3 coding DNA: TGTGCCAGCAGCTTCACAGGGGAGGGCAATGAGCAGTTCTTC. It codes for CASSFTGEGNEQFF.

This clonotype turned up a few times. The gene calls are TRBV12-3 or TRBV12-4 and TRBJ1-5; D possibly corresponds to TRBD1 (5 bases). V lost 8 bases, J lost 1 base, and 12 bases lay in between. CDR3 size: 14 residues. The CDR3 DNA reads as TGTGCCAGCGGGGGTGGGTGGAGCAATCAGCCCCAGCATTTT. Its translation: CASGGGWSNQPQHF.

This clonotype was seen only a few times. The chain is built from TRBV15 and TRBJ2-3; 8 positions agree with TRBD2. CDR1 and CDR2 (germline): LNHNV, YYDKDF (reference sequence). This CDR3 region has 15 residues. Trimming at V came to 3 bases and at J to 2 bases, leaving 4 bases not matched to a gene. CDR3 nucleotides: TGTGCCACCAGCAGCCTACTAGCGGTCACAGATACGCAGTATTTT. Translating gives CATSSLLAVTDTQYF.

J is TRBJ1-2 and V is TRBV11-3; no reliable D call. This CDR3 comprises 14 residues. V shed 2 bases and J shed 2 bases, with 9 bases lying between them. Germline lookup yields CDR1 SGHNT and CDR2 YENEEA. As DNA, the CDR3 is TGTGCCAGCAGCTTACGGGGAGGGAACTATGGCTACACCTTC. Protein sequence: CASSLRGGNYGYTF.

This chain connects TRBV5-1 to TRBJ1-5; D is undetermined. Trimming shortened V by 0 bases and J by 2 bases, and 9 bases separated the two germline ends. There are 15 residues in the CDR3. CDR1 SGHRS and CDR2 YFSETQ come from the germline V gene. The CDR3 region has the DNA TGCGCCAGCAGCTTGGGTATTTCGGGCAATCAGCCCCAGCATTTT. This sequence encodes CASSLGISGNQPQHF.

This clonotype was seen only a few times. The chain links TRBV7-2 to TRBJ2-1, with 9 bases matching TRBD2. The CDR3 contains 16 residues. With 1 base clipped from V and 9 bases from J, the junction kept 10 bases outside the gene matches. Per the germline V gene, CDR1 is SGHTA and CDR2 is FQGNSA. The CDR3 DNA reads as TGTGCCAGCAGCTTAGAGTCGGGACTAGCCGGTTTTGAGCAGTTCTTC. It encodes CASSLESGLAGFEQFF.

The chain uses TRBV2 and TRBJ1-2, with D tentatively TRBD1 (5 bases). This CDR3 is 12 amino acids long. CDR1 is SNHLY, CDR2 FYNNEI, per germline. Trimming pared 9 bases from V and 4 bases from J, leaving 12 bases between. The CDR3 loop is CASPQGVYGYTF. The DNA of the CDR3 is TGTGCCAGTCCTCAGGGTGTCTATGGCTACACCTTC.

This clonotype showed up just a few times. The rearrangement uses TRBV2 and TRBJ1-6; the match to TRBD1 covers 7 bases. V shed 10 bases and J 10 bases; nucleotides not matched to a gene: 10. Germline V gene lookup returns CDR1 SNHLY and CDR2 FYNNEI. The CDR3 consists of 13 residues. In DNA form, the CDR3 reads TGTGCCACCAAACAGGGGTGGGGATCACCCCTCCACTTT. It translates to CATKQGWGSPLHF.

J is TRBJ2-7 and V is TRBV7-2; tentative D call: TRBD2 (5 bases). Germline V gene sequence: CDR1 SGHTA, CDR2 FQGNSA. V lost 4 bases and J 5 bases, leaving 6 bases between the germline ends. The CDR3 runs to 11 residues. The CDR3 DNA sequence: TGTGCCAGCAGCTGGAGGCACGAGCAGTACTTC. This encodes CASSWRHEQYF.

The table lists this clonotype with many counts. This chain connects TRBV5-4 to TRBJ2-3, with 11 bases aligning to TRBD2. CDR3 size: 15 residues. Trimming removed 4 bases from V and 2 bases from J; junction bases left unmatched: 3. Germline V lookup: CDR1 SGHNT, CDR2 YYREEE (reference sequence). CDR3 sequence: CASSLGLAVTDTQYF. The DNA for the CDR3 is TGTGCCAGCAGCCTGGGACTAGCGGTCACAGATACGCAGTATTTT. Filled out from reference TRBV5-4 and TRBJ2-3, the complete variable domain reads ETGVTQSPTHLIKTRGQQVTLRCSSQSGHNTVSWYQQALGQGPQFIFQYYREEENGRGNFPPRFSGLQFPNYSSELNVNALELDDSALYLCASSLGLAVTDTQYFGPGTRLTVL.

This clonotype has just a few counts. The chain has TRBV24-1 and TRBJ1-5; TRBD1 is a possible D gene (5 bases). The CDR3 length is 14 residues. Germline V gene sequence: CDR1 KGHDR, CDR2 SFDVKD. V lost 2 bases and J lost 6, with 10 bases in between. CDR3 bases: TGTGCCACCAGTGATTCAGGGTTCGCTCAGCCCCAGCATTTT. Translating gives CATSDSGFAQPQHF.

The rearrangement joins TRBV15 to TRBJ2-1; 8 nucleotides align to TRBD1. Germline CDR1 reads LNHNV; CDR2 reads YYDKDF (reference sequence). J lost 9 bases, V lost 5 bases, and 9 bases had no gene match. This CDR3 comprises 14 residues. CDR3 nucleotide sequence: TGTGCCACCAGCTGGGACCAGGGGGCCAGTGAGCAGTTCTTC. It specifies CATSWDQGASEQFF.

The chain links TRBV20-1 to TRBJ2-5, with D perhaps given as TRBD1 or TRBD2 (6 bases each). Germline-derived CDR1 and CDR2 are DFQATT and SNEGSKA (reference sequence). V was shortened by 1 base and J by 9 bases, with 24 bases between the two germline ends. The CDR3 runs to 16 residues. The CDR3 reads CSARVAGQGSLRAQYF. CDR3 coding DNA: TGCAGTGCTAGAGTTGCGGGGCAGGGGAGTTTGAGGGCCCAGTACTTC.

Only a few counts were recorded for this clonotype. The gene calls are TRBV5-1 and TRBJ2-7, with 8 bases that match TRBD2. Trimming cost V 3 bases and J 0 bases; bases outside gene matches: 5. The CDR3 runs to 15 residues. CDR1 and CDR2 (germline): SGHRS, YFSETQ. The chain's CDR3 is CASSSSSGSSYEQYF. In DNA form, the CDR3 reads TGCGCCAGCAGCTCGAGCAGCGGGAGCTCCTACGAGCAGTACTTC.

This clonotype occurred a few times. The chain has TRBV20-1 and TRBJ2-5; TRBD2 matches 10 bases. Germline V gene data show CDR1 as DFQATT and CDR2 as SNEGSKA (reference sequence). The CDR3 spans 14 residues. The trim removed 5 bases at V and 6 bases at J, leaving 9 bases unmatched. The CDR3 DNA reads as TGCAGTGCTGGAGGACTAGCGGAAGAGAAGACCCAGTACTTC. Residues: CSAGGLAEEKTQYF.

The chain recombines TRBV7-2 with TRBJ2-1; 12 positions agree with TRBD2. Germline-derived CDR1 and CDR2 are SGHTA and FQGNSA. This CDR3 contains 15 residues. Trimming cost V 3 bases and J 9 bases; bases outside gene matches: 6. Here the CDR3 DNA reads TGTGCCAGCAGCTTTCCTAGCGGGAGGGGTATTGAGCAGTTCTTC. Protein: CASSFPSGRGIEQFF.

This clonotype was picked up a small number of times. This sequence joins TRBV7-9 and TRBJ2-7; 7 positions match TRBD2. This CDR3 contains 14 residues. J lost 5 bases, V lost 5 bases, and 9 bases had no gene match. Per the germline V gene, CDR1 is SEHNR and CDR2 is FQNEAQ (reference sequence). The CDR3 is CASSPEGGFDEQYF. CDR3 sequence (DNA): TGTGCCAGCAGCCCAGAGGGAGGGTTCGACGAGCAGTACTTC.

The table lists this clonotype with many counts. This chain connects TRBV5-4 to TRBJ2-3; no clear D gene. CDR1 and CDR2 (germline): SGHNT, YYREEE (reference sequence). V was clipped by 0 bases and J by 1 base, with 9 bases between them. The CDR3 sequence is 15 residues long. The CDR3 DNA sequence: TGTGCCAGCAGCTTGGATATGGTGGGCACAGATACGCAGTATTTT. This encodes CASSLDMVGTDTQYF.